The clone carrying this TCR beta chain came up many times. Its antigen is currently unknown. One entry per CDR3 protein, called by TCRdb with MiXCR from the 5' RACE reads. Here the sample spans around 200,000 distinct CDR3 sequences, over 9.5% being singletons. The V end lost 3 bases, the J end lost 1 base, and 9 bases lay between the germline ends. This CDR3 is built from 14 residues. The data originate from a study of T-cell memory formation after mild COVID-19. Study-level findings and limits: Cross-reactive memory apparently joined, as some responding clones appeared in pre-infection memory.

The sample was PBMCs or a T cell subset sorted from them (not recorded which). This TCR came from a man in his late teens or twenties who had mild COVID-19 (a few samples of this study predate the infection). Cell type and time point are not known. The rearrangement links TRBV12-3 or TRBV12-4 to TRBJ2-5, with D possibly being TRBD2 (5 bases). The CDR3 region has the DNA TGTGCCAGCAGTTTCCTCGGGGTCCAAGAGACCCAGTACTTC. Its translation is CASSFLGVQETQYF.